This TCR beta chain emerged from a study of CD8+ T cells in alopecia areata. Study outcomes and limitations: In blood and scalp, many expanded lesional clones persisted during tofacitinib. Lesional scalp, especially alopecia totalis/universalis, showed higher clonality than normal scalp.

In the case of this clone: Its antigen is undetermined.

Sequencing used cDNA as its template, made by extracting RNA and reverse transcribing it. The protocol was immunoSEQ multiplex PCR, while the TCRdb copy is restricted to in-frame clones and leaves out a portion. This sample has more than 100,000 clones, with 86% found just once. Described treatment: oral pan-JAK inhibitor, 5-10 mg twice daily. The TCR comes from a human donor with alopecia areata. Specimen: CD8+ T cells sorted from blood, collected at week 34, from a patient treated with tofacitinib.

The CDR3 is CASSLAGMNTEAFF. CDR3 DNA sequence: TGTGCCAGCAGCTTGGCAGGGATGAACACTGAAGCTTTCTTT. The rearrangement links TRBV5-6 to TRBJ1-1; D possibly corresponds to TRBD1 (5 bases). Germline CDR1 and CDR2: SGHDT and YYEEEE. The CDR3 contains 14 residues. Trimming cost V 0 bases and J 0 bases, with 6 bases left between them.